This TCR beta chain stems from a study of T cell changes during pregnancy in multiple sclerosis. Clones were read by immunoSEQ multiplex PCR, and TCRdb kept only the in-frame ones, dropping some. The profile shows approximately 34,000 clones, 90% of them singletons. The CDR3 is 16 residues long. CDR1 and CDR2 (germline): SGHNT, YYREEE (reference sequence). The V gene lost 5 bases and the J gene lost 1 base, with 16 bases spanning the gap. The TCR sequence derives from a female donor with multiple sclerosis, enrolled in a pregnancy study. Sequencing was performed on CD8+ T cells from peripheral blood mononuclear cells, taken in the first trimester of pregnancy. The chain has TRBV5-4 and TRBJ2-1; a possible D gene is TRBD1 (6 bases). In DNA form, the CDR3 reads TGTGCCAGCAGGGGTGGGGGCCTTGGGTCCTACAATGAGCAGTTCTTC. It codes for CASRGGGLGSYNEQFF. Together with reference TRBV5-4 and TRBJ2-1, the CDR3 gives the full variable domain: ETGVTQSPTHLIKTRGQQVTLRCSSQSGHNTVSWYQQALGQGPQFIFQYYREEENGRGNFPPRFSGLQFPNYSSELNVNALELDDSALYLCASRGGGLGSYNEQFFGPGTRLTVL.